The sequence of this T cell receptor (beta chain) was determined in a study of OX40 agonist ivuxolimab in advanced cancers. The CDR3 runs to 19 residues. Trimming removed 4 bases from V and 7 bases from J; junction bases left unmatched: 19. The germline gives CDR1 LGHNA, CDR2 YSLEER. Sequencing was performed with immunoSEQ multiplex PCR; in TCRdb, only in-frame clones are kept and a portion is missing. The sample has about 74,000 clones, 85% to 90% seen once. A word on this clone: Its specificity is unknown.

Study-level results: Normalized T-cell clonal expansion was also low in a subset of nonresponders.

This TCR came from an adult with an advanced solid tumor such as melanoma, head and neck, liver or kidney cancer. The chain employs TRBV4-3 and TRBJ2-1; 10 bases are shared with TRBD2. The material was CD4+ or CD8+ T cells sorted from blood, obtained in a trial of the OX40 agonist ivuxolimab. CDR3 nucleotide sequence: TGCGCCAGCAGCCGGTGGCCGGCTAATCTAGCGGGAGATCGGAATGAGCAGTTCTTC. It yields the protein CASSRWPANLAGDRNEQFF.